The table lists the clone carrying this T cell receptor beta chain with many counts. No antigen is known for it. The data were taken from a study of read filtering for tumor transcriptome and immune sequencing. At the level of the study: Transcriptome libraries were built from DNase-treated RNA.

Every patient had bone marrow sampled while the disease was active. Molecular barcoded adaptors covering alpha/delta and beta/gamma chains were used on approximately 400 ng RNA. TCRdb fed the reads into MiXCR, producing one record per CDR3 protein. The table records around 38,000 distinct CDR3 sequences, approximately 15% of them present only once. Study observations and caveats: In IR-seq, single-read clonotypes were roughly 80% of clonotypes but approximately 3.5% of reads. Without single-read clonotypes, shared clonotype proportions correlated more between IR-seq and RNA-seq.

The CDR3 runs to 15 residues. V dropped 3 bases and J dropped 6; count of bases not matched to a gene: 7. Germline values: CDR1 KGHSH, CDR2 LQKENI. The sequence was obtained from a donor aged 40 or older with multiple myeloma. The chain employs TRBV18 and TRBJ1-2, with TRBD1 identical over 10 bases. The sample consisted of a population of CD138-negative cells sorted from bone marrow. The CDR3 protein is CASSPRTGGNDGYTF. DNA for the CDR3: TGTGCCAGCTCACCCAGGACAGGGGGAAACGATGGCTACACCTTC.